This section outlines one TCR beta chain sequence together with its context. There are many counts of this clonotype. Its specific antigen is unknown. No base qualities exist here, and no much larger clone lies one base off it. The source of the sample is a study of blood T cells in healthy people across ages (dated by TCRdb to 2015 to 2017). In terms of the full investigation: In model experiments, template switching captured roughly one uniquely barcoded TCR beta cDNA molecule for every two T cells. Using deep sequencing normalized with unique cDNA molecular identifiers, the study measured how TCR beta repertoire diversity changes with age. Donors of different ages were randomly distributed across sequencing lanes to avoid experimental bias. Four age groups were formed from the donors: young (average 16 years), middle-aged (less than 40), aged (62) and long-lived (approximately 80). Two additional independent replicas of 1 million unique cDNA reads from the same blood draw were analyzed for two donors (one aged 18 to 30 and one aged 80 or older).

Library method: 5' RACE. Sequencing was performed on an Illumina HiSeq 2500. A second PCR of roughly 6 to 11 cycles was run with a J-beta primer mix and a sample-barcoded 5' primer. A unique molecular identifier was introduced onto each TCR beta cDNA molecule by a template-switch 5' adaptor carrying 12 random nucleotides. At least 2.5 million CDR3-containing paired-end reads were obtained from each sample. The Mint cDNA synthesis kit, primed by a TRBC-specific oligonucleotide, was used to synthesize first-strand cDNA from all RNA. Following uracil-DNA glycosylase treatment, a first 18-cycle PCR with universal primers M1SS and BC2_uni_R was performed on all cDNA. In the authors' own workflow: For normalization, 1 million high-quality reads were randomly selected from each sample, with every read carrying a distinct molecular identifier. Reads with shared molecular identifiers were discarded instead of being binned into consensus sequences. MiTCR, run with a Q25 quality threshold and the strictest error-elimination algorithm, handled CDR3 identification, clonotype clustering and error correction. A nonparametric unseen species model using Euler transformation provided a lower-bound estimate of total TCR beta diversity. TCRdb reprocessing: public reads trimmed at Q25 with fastp, clones called with MiXCR, in-frame beta chains kept. Entries that share a CDR3 protein sequence are merged under the most common genes and DNA. None of the V and J calls come from the authors' own analysis; TCRdb made them. This sample lists 800,000 or so distinct CDR3 sequences; 35% to 60% were detected once. Jointly, the top ten make up 15% to 20% of the sample.

The donors were roughly 40 Caucasian individuals from Russia, aged roughly 6 to 100 years, who were systemically healthy. About 10 milliliters of peripheral blood were collected from each donor into EDTA-treated Vacutainer tubes. Ficoll-Paque density-gradient centrifugation was used to isolate PBMCs, with at least 6 million obtained per sample. Total RNA was extracted from PBMCs with Trizol reagent, with at least 6 micrograms obtained per sample. Naive CD45RAhigh/CD27high T cell percentages were measured by flow cytometry on a PBMC aliquot from every donor. Trimming removed 3 bases from V and 3 bases from J, leaving 15 bases between the germline ends. The CDR3, from cysteine to phenylalanine, totals 16 residues. Kept here is only the CDR3 DNA, which spans 48 bases and is read in frame from base 1. Points the paper makes about the study in general: A strong correlation was found between observed TCR beta diversity and the percentage of naive T cells measured by flow cytometry. Compared with the aged group, the long-lived group had more naive CD4+ T cells, fewer expanded clones and increased TCR diversity, a pattern suggesting age selection. As age increased, observed TCR beta diversity per million T cells dropped in a roughly linear way, and a significant reduction was already evident by age 40. Total diversity estimates from one million sequenced T cells were considered lower bounds and underestimates. Because the CMV infection status of the donors was unknown, age-related changes in expanded clonotypes may potentially have been confounded. Since profiling was done on bulk unsorted PBMCs, naive and antigen-experienced compartments could not be conclusively compared.

The chain links TRBV12-3 or TRBV12-4 with TRBJ2-1; the D call is possibly TRBD1 or TRBD2, each sharing 5 bases. The clonotype was recovered from a man older than 75 in good health. What was sequenced was blood. The CDR3 corresponds to CASSFYHGTSYNEQFF. In nucleotides, the sequence is TGTGCCAGCAGTTTCTACCATGGGACCAGCTACAATGAGCAGTTCTTC.